These 26 T cell receptor beta chains were sequenced from one sample in a study of blood T cell repertoires in COVID-19. TCRdb's copy holds only in-frame clones and misses some; the assay was immunoSEQ multiplex PCR. This sample has 75,000 to 95,000 clones, with 90% found just once. Material for sequencing was peripheral blood. These receptors originate from a man aged 55 to 70 with acute or convalescent COVID-19.

CDR3 nucleotides: TGTGCCAGCAGGGGTGGAGGGCCTAACGAGCAGTACTTC. Translated, it gives CASRGGGPNEQYF. The V and J genes are TRBV7-9 and TRBJ2-7, with D tentatively TRBD2 (6 bases). Per the germline V gene, CDR1 is SEHNR and CDR2 is FQNEAQ (reference sequence). V was clipped by 6 bases and J by 5 bases, with 14 bases between them. The CDR3 contains 13 residues.

The chain carries TRBV21-1 and TRBJ1-5; the table names TRBD1, a call not compared with the DNA. TRBV21-1 is a listed pseudogene. The CDR3 is made up of 13 amino acids. CDR3 amino acids: CASTNREWQPQHF. The DNA for the CDR3 is TGTGCCAGCACAAACAGGGAGTGGCAGCCCCAGCATTTT.

The V and J genes are TRBV2 and TRBJ2-7; D is perhaps TRBD1 (6 bases). The CDR3 contains 14 residues. Germline assignment: CDR1 SNHLY and CDR2 FYNNEI. V was shortened by 2 bases and J by 2 bases, with 10 bases between the two germline ends. The CDR3 is CASSEPDRAYEQYF. The DNA for the CDR3 is TGTGCCAGCAGTGAACCGGACAGAGCCTACGAGCAGTACTTC.

The chain combines TRBV6-6 with TRBJ2-7, with 7 bases matching TRBD1. Germline V lookup: CDR1 MNHNY, CDR2 SVGAGI (reference sequence). The CDR3 is 15 residues long. The junction had 9 bases not matched to a gene; V was cut back by 6 bases and J by 1 base. The CDR3 is CASSLGQSPSYEQYF. As DNA, the CDR3 is TGTGCCAGCAGCCTGGGACAGAGTCCTTCCTACGAGCAGTACTTC.

CDR3 amino acids: CASSPRVNTGELFF. The CDR3 DNA is TGTGCCAGCAGCCCTCGGGTGAACACCGGGGAGCTGTTTTTT. This chain uses TRBV7-6 with TRBJ2-2, with unresolved D. Germline V lookup: CDR1 SGHVS, CDR2 FNYEAQ. Trimming cost V 5 bases and J 1 base, with 8 bases left between them. The CDR3 sequence is 14 residues long.

The V gene is TRBV7-6, the J gene TRBJ2-7; 9 bases match TRBD2. Germline CDR1 reads SGHVS; CDR2 reads FNYEAQ. J was trimmed by 2 bases and V by 1 base; bases with no gene match: 9. The CDR3 is 17 residues long. CDR3 bases: TGTGCCAGCAGCTTAGAAGAAACGGGACTAGCCCCCTACGAGCAGTACTTC. Translation gives CASSLEETGLAPYEQYF.

The chain recombines TRBV6-5 with TRBJ1-5, with 11 bases lining up with TRBD1. The CDR3 spans 15 residues. In germline, CDR1 is MNHEY, CDR2 SVGAGI. Trimming at V came to 6 bases and at J to 6 bases, leaving 7 bases not matched to a gene. The chain's CDR3 is CASRDRGQGVQPQHF. The DNA for the CDR3 is TGTGCCAGCAGGGACAGGGGACAGGGGGTTCAGCCCCAGCATTTT.

V is TRBV29-1 and J is TRBJ2-5; D possibly corresponds to TRBD1 (5 bases). This CDR3 comprises 16 residues. V was cut by 4 bases and J by 4 bases, with 22 bases left in between. From germline, CDR1 is SQVTM and CDR2 ANQGSEA. CDR3 sequence: CSVGQPRGRVRETQYF. DNA of the CDR3: TGCAGCGTTGGACAGCCGAGAGGCAGGGTGAGAGAGACCCAGTACTTC.

The chain employs TRBV12-3 or TRBV12-4 and TRBJ1-1, with 7 bases that match TRBD1. The CDR3 loop spans 12 amino acids. J gave up 9 bases and V 4 bases, and 5 bases lay outside the gene matches. CDR3 amino acids: CASSSGDSQAFF. DNA of the CDR3: TGTGCCAGCAGTTCAGGGGACAGCCAAGCTTTCTTT.

The J gene is TRBJ2-2, the V gene TRBV30; 7 bases match TRBD2. This CDR3 spans 15 amino acids. Unmatched junction bases numbered 9, after V lost 4 bases and J lost 4 bases. In germline, CDR1 is GTSNPN, CDR2 SVGIG (reference sequence). The CDR3 coding sequence is TGTGCCTGGACCGCGAGCGGGGCCTTCACCGGGGAGCTGTTTTTT. It specifies CAWTASGAFTGELFF.

This chain connects TRBV5-1 to TRBJ1-6; TRBD1 aligns across 7 bases. Trimming removed 2 bases from V and 4 bases from J; junction bases left unmatched: 3. Germline V CDR1 and CDR2: SGHRS, YFSETQ. The CDR3 contains 15 residues. CDR3 sequence reads: CASSFRGQYNSPLHF. The CDR3 DNA is TGCGCCAGCAGCTTCAGGGGACAGTATAATTCACCCCTCCACTTT.

The V call is TRBV5-4, the J call TRBJ2-6; the D gene is possibly TRBD1 (6 bases). V gave up 1 base and J gave up 2 bases, with 7 bases separating them. Germline V gives CDR1 SGHNT, CDR2 YYREEE (reference sequence). This CDR3 has 15 amino acids. The CDR3 sequence is CASSLWGPGANVLTF. Here the CDR3 DNA reads TGTGCCAGCAGCTTGTGGGGGCCTGGGGCCAACGTCCTGACTTTC.

The chain uses TRBV7-9 and TRBJ1-4, with TRBD1 matching 9 bases. CDR1 is SEHNR, CDR2 FQNEAQ, per germline (reference sequence). The V and J ends lost 5 bases and 1 base, in that order; junction bases with no gene match: 8. The CDR3 length is 17 residues. The CDR3 DNA reads as TGTGCCAGCAGCCTAAACCCGACAGGGGGAACTAATGAAAAACTGTTTTTT. Its protein is CASSLNPTGGTNEKLFF.

The chain couples TRBV7-6 to TRBJ2-7, with TRBD2 as a possible D gene (5 bases). The germline V and J ends were trimmed by 1 base and 7 bases, with 14 bases remaining between them. The CDR3 is 14 residues long. CDR1 is SGHVS and CDR2 is FNYEAQ in the germline V gene. This CDR3 is CASSLDPASGEQYF. The CDR3, as DNA: TGTGCCAGCAGCTTAGACCCGGCGTCGGGGGAGCAGTACTTC.

V gene TRBV4-2 combines with J gene TRBJ2-2; no reliable D call. The V end was cut by 0 bases, the J end by 1 base, with 12 bases between. Per the germline V gene, CDR1 is LGHNA and CDR2 is YNFKEQ. The CDR3 has 17 amino acids. CDR3 sequence reads: CASSQDLRGGNTGELFF. CDR3 in DNA: TGTGCCAGCAGCCAAGATTTGAGAGGCGGGAACACCGGGGAGCTGTTTTTT.

The chain employs TRBV7-2 and TRBJ2-3, with 9 positions matching TRBD2. This CDR3 has 15 residues. Germline assignment: CDR1 SGHTA and CDR2 FQGNSA. V gave up 5 bases and J gave up 3 bases; unmatched junction bases: 6. As DNA, the CDR3 is TGTGCCAGCAGCCCAGGACTAGCGCTAACAGATACGCAGTATTTT. Protein sequence: CASSPGLALTDTQYF.

The chain combines TRBV29-1 with TRBJ1-1, with TRBD1 matching over 9 bases. V dropped 4 bases and J dropped 8; count of bases not matched to a gene: 8. The CDR3 totals 13 residues. In germline, CDR1 is SQVTM, CDR2 ANQGSEA. CDR3 protein: CSVAGTGSTEAFF. CDR3 bases: TGCAGCGTTGCTGGGACAGGGTCTACCGAAGCTTTCTTT.

The rearrangement joins TRBV2 to TRBJ2-7; D may be TRBD1 (6 bases). This CDR3 has 12 residues. Germline V CDR1 and CDR2: SNHLY, FYNNEI. Trimming pared 2 bases from V and 12 bases from J, leaving 14 bases between. CDR3 sequence (DNA): TGTGCCAGCAGTGAACTGGGGGCGAAACCGTACTTC. This translates into CASSELGAKPYF.

This rearrangement joins TRBV5-1 to TRBJ1-5; 7 bases match TRBD1. The CDR3 runs to 15 residues. J gave up 0 bases and V 7 bases, and 7 bases lay outside the gene matches. Germline V gives CDR1 SGHRS, CDR2 YFSETQ. CDR3 loop: CASRQGWDSNQPQHF. CDR3 nucleotides: TGCGCCAGCCGACAGGGTTGGGATAGCAATCAGCCCCAGCATTTT.

The chain uses TRBV27 and TRBJ2-4; D might be TRBD1 (5 bases). Germline assignment: CDR1 MNHEY and CDR2 SMNVEV (reference sequence). CDR3 length: 13 residues. V lost 6 bases to trimming and J lost 5 bases, with 11 bases between them. The CDR3 here is CASRDTGQNIQYF. The DNA of the CDR3 is TGTGCCAGCAGGGATACAGGCCAAAACATTCAGTACTTC.

The V and J genes are TRBV4-1 and TRBJ1-2; 11 bases line up with TRBD1. The CDR3 extends over 17 amino acids. Germline-derived CDR1 and CDR2 are MGHRA and YSYEKL. V dropped 0 bases and J dropped 4; count of bases not matched to a gene: 7. The CDR3 nucleotides read TGCGCCAGCAGCCAAGATCGGACAGGGGGCGAGGGCTATGGCTACACCTTC. Its protein is CASSQDRTGGEGYGYTF.

The chain recombines TRBV6-1 with TRBJ1-4, with D tentatively TRBD1 (5 bases). V lost 3 bases, J lost 0 bases, and 17 bases lay in between. The CDR3 loop spans 18 amino acids. Looked up from germline, CDR1 is MNHNS and CDR2 is SASEGT. In DNA form, the CDR3 reads TGTGCCAGCAGTGATGAAGACAGCGCGTTGGCAACTAATGAAAAACTGTTTTTT. Translating it yields CASSDEDSALATNEKLFF.

The J gene is TRBJ2-2, the V gene TRBV6-4, with TRBD1 matching 7 bases. The CDR3 is 13 residues long. The germline gives CDR1 MRHNA, CDR2 SNTAGT. Losses at the gene ends were 3 bases for V and 5 bases for J; bases not matched to a gene: 0. The CDR3 loop is CASSETGTGELFF. The CDR3, as DNA: TGTGCCAGCAGTGAGACAGGGACCGGGGAGCTGTTTTTT.

The genes are TRBV7-2 and TRBJ1-4; D unclear. Germline V gives CDR1 SGHTA, CDR2 FQGNSA. This CDR3 contains 15 residues. Trimming removed 1 base from V and 4 bases from J, with 10 bases in between. CDR3 in amino acids: CASSLDRRGNEKLFF. The DNA for the CDR3 is TGTGCCAGCAGCTTAGATCGCCGGGGTAATGAAAAACTGTTTTTT.

The chain employs TRBV3-1 (or the pseudogene TRBV3-2) and TRBJ2-7, with 7 bases matching TRBD2. The J segment lost 3 bases and the V segment lost 3 bases, leaving 8 bases of the junction unmatched. From germline, CDR1 is LGHDT and CDR2 YNNKEL (reference sequence). CDR3 length equals 15 residues. The CDR3 sequence is CASSQSLAARYEQYF. In DNA form, the CDR3 reads TGTGCCAGCAGCCAGAGTCTAGCGGCTCGCTACGAGCAGTACTTC.

The chain couples TRBV4-1 to TRBJ1-1, with D tentatively TRBD1 (6 bases). Germline-derived CDR1 and CDR2 are MGHRA and YSYEKL. The CDR3 contains 15 residues. V lost 2 bases and J 9 bases, leaving 19 bases between the germline ends. In DNA form, the CDR3 reads TGCGCCAGCAGCCAAACAATCAGGGGCGGCAACCAAGCTTTCTTT. It codes for CASSQTIRGGNQAFF.